These 14 T cell receptor beta chains were sequenced from one sample in a study of blood T cell repertoires in COVID-19. TCRdb keeps only in-frame clones here, not all; method: immunoSEQ multiplex PCR. The sample has around 300,000 clones; 90% are singletons. Sequencing was done on a sample of PBMCs or T cells enriched from blood (not recorded which). These TCRs come from a young woman with acute COVID-19.

The chain combines TRBV30 with TRBJ2-2; D gene uncertain. This CDR3 contains 14 residues. The V gene's germline CDR1 is GTSNPN and CDR2 SVGIG (reference sequence). The V end lost 2 bases, the J end lost 1 base, and 8 bases lay between the germline ends. The CDR3 region is CAWSNLVNTGELFF. CDR3 bases: TGTGCCTGGAGTAACCTAGTGAACACCGGGGAGCTGTTTTTT.

The chain couples TRBV5-4 to TRBJ2-7; TRBD1 is a possible D gene (6 bases). This CDR3 is built from 14 residues. CDR1 is SGHNT, CDR2 YYREEE, per germline (reference sequence). Between the trimmed V and J ends, which lost 0 bases and 1 base, there was a span of 8 bases. In nucleotides, the CDR3 is TGTGCCAGCAGCTTGGATCAGGGGTCCTACGAGCAGTACTTC. It specifies CASSLDQGSYEQYF.

The chain has TRBV18 and TRBJ2-3; 10 nucleotides match TRBD1. This CDR3 is built from 16 residues. J was trimmed by 4 bases and V by 3 bases; bases with no gene match: 7. CDR1 is KGHSH, CDR2 LQKENI, per germline. The CDR3 protein is CASSPKDRGGADTQYF. The CDR3 nucleotides are TGTGCCAGCTCACCTAAGGACAGGGGGGGTGCAGATACGCAGTATTTT.

The chain recombines TRBV5-1 with TRBJ2-7; a weak D match, TRBD1 (9 bases). Germline V gives CDR1 SGHRS, CDR2 YFSETQ. This CDR3 region has 20 residues. The V and J ends lost 4 bases and 7 bases respectively, with 36 bases between them. CDR3 DNA: TGCGCCAGCAGCGGACGGGACAGGGTCTTAGGAGGGACTAGTAATGTTGAGCAGTACTTC. It codes for CASSGRDRVLGGTSNVEQYF.

The chain recombines TRBV5-6 with TRBJ1-6, with D possibly matching TRBD1 (5 bases). The V gene's germline CDR1 is SGHDT and CDR2 YYEEEE. Trimming cost V 1 base and J 10 bases, with 15 bases left between them. The CDR3 length is 15 residues. For the CDR3, the DNA is TGTGCCAGCAGCTTGACTGACAGCACGTCATCACCCCTCCACTTT. Amino acids: CASSLTDSTSSPLHF.

This chain connects TRBV19 to TRBJ1-6; D perhaps matches TRBD1 (5 bases). Germline CDR1 is LNHDA and CDR2 is SQIVND (reference sequence). V was cut by 6 bases and J by 13 bases, with 16 bases left in between. CDR3 length equals 13 residues. CDR3 loop: CASSYRGGRPLHF. CDR3 DNA: TGTGCCAGTAGCTACCGGGGGGGAAGGCCCCTCCACTTT.

Of note for this clone: Other DNA variants within this sample encode the same CDR3. This chain links TRBV7-2 with TRBJ2-7; D is unclear. Between the trimmed V and J ends, which lost 1 base and 0 bases, there was a span of 7 bases. Germline loops: CDR1 SGHTA, CDR2 FQGNSA. The CDR3 is 14 amino acids. Written as DNA, the CDR3 is TGTGCCAGCAGCTTAGGTCACAGCTCCTACGAGCAGTACTTC. It yields the protein CASSLGHSSYEQYF.

The rearrangement links TRBV7-9 to TRBJ2-7, with no clear D. Germline V gene data show CDR1 as SEHNR and CDR2 as FQNEAQ (reference sequence). The CDR3 covers 15 residues. V gave up 5 bases and J gave up 3 bases, with 17 bases separating them. DNA of the CDR3: TGTGCCAGCAGCCCAACACCTAGTCTTTACTACGAGCAGTACTTC. Translated, it gives CASSPTPSLYYEQYF.

The V gene is TRBV9, the J gene TRBJ2-1; the match to TRBD2 covers 11 bases. V shed 0 bases, J shed 10 bases, and the junction held 12 bases outside the gene matches. This CDR3 comprises 17 residues. Germline V gene sequence: CDR1 SGDLS, CDR2 YYNGEE. DNA of the CDR3: TGTGCCAGCAGCGTAGCCCGCACTAGCGGGAGTACGGGGGAGCAGTTCTTC. Its protein is CASSVARTSGSTGEQFF.

This rearrangement joins TRBV6-5 to TRBJ1-1; D might be TRBD1 (6 bases). Germline loops: CDR1 MNHEY, CDR2 SVGAGI. V lost 4 bases and J 0 bases, leaving 9 bases between the germline ends. This CDR3 contains 14 residues. DNA of the CDR3: TGTGCCAGCAGTTCGGACAGCCTGAACACTGAAGCTTTCTTT. Translation: CASSSDSLNTEAFF.

The V and J genes are TRBV7-3 and TRBJ2-7; no firm D call. V lost 5 bases and J 0 bases, leaving 11 bases between the germline ends. The CDR3 is made up of 14 amino acids. In germline, CDR1 is SGHTA, CDR2 FQGTGA. The CDR3 region is CASSPDTDSYEQYF. The CDR3 coding sequence is TGTGCCAGCAGCCCAGACACGGACTCCTACGAGCAGTACTTC.

V is TRBV7-6 and J is TRBJ1-2; 7 bases are a match to TRBD1. There are 15 residues in the CDR3. V shed 3 bases and J 5 bases; nucleotides not matched to a gene: 9. The germline gives CDR1 SGHVS, CDR2 FNYEAQ. The CDR3 spells CASSFTTGPEYGYTF. Written as DNA, the CDR3 is TGTGCCAGCAGCTTCACGACAGGGCCCGAATATGGCTACACCTTC.

Written as DNA, the CDR3 is TGTGCCAGTAGTATATTCGAAGGCAGGGTAGTTCAGCCCCAGCATTTT. Translating gives CASSIFEGRVVQPQHF. This sequence joins TRBV19 and TRBJ1-5; D possibly corresponds to TRBD1 (5 bases). Germline assignment: CDR1 LNHDA and CDR2 SQIVND (reference sequence). V was clipped by 2 bases and J by 6 bases, with 17 bases between them. This CDR3 is 16 amino acids long.

The chain combines TRBV11-2 with TRBJ2-7, with 8 bases matching TRBD1. The V segment lost 6 bases and the J segment 1 base; nucleotides outside the gene matches: 8. Germline V lookup: CDR1 SGHAT, CDR2 FQNNGV. CDR3 length equals 15 residues. CDR3 sequence reads: CASSSLRDRSYEQYF. CDR3 sequence (DNA): TGTGCCAGCAGTTCCCTCCGGGACAGGTCCTACGAGCAGTACTTC. Variable domain in full (rest from reference TRBV11-2 and TRBJ2-7): EAGVAQSPRYKIIEKRQSVAFWCNPISGHATLYWYQQILGQGPKLLIQFQNNGVVDDSQLPKDRFSAERLKGVDSTLKIQPAKLEDSAVYLCASSSLRDRSYEQYFGPGTRLTVT.